Below, 2 T cell receptor beta chains from the same sample are listed, as sequenced in a study of blood T cell repertoires in COVID-19. Clones were sequenced by immunoSEQ multiplex PCR, and TCRdb holds only the in-frame ones, with some missing. The table includes hundreds of thousands of clones, 65% to 85% detected once. Sequencing was done on a sample of PBMCs or T cells enriched from blood (not recorded which). The receptors were sampled from a woman in her sixties or seventies who had recovered from COVID-19.

This sequence joins TRBV3-1 (or the pseudogene TRBV3-2) and TRBJ2-6, with D perhaps TRBD2 (5 bases). Germline V gene sequence: CDR1 LGHDT, CDR2 YNNKEL (reference sequence). The CDR3 is 21 residues long. The V end lost 1 base, the J end lost 0 bases, and 22 bases lay between the germline ends. CDR3 loop: CASSQVLVASLPPSGANVLTF. CDR3 DNA sequence: TGTGCCAGCAGCCAAGTTCTGGTAGCGTCTCTTCCTCCCTCTGGGGCCAACGTCCTGACTTTC.

The chain combines TRBV14 with TRBJ2-5; a possible D gene is TRBD2 (7 bases). The V end lost 4 bases, the J end lost 1 base, and 16 bases lay between the germline ends. The CDR3 loop spans 16 amino acids. Germline CDR1 is SGHDN and CDR2 is FVKESK. The CDR3 here is CASSLLLAGAQETQYF. The CDR3 nucleotides read TGTGCCAGCAGCCTCCTTTTGGCGGGGGCCCAAGAGACCCAGTACTTC.